The 31 T cell receptor beta chains listed next were all sequenced from one sample in a study of blood T cell repertoires in COVID-19. Produced via immunoSEQ multiplex PCR; TCRdb's table is partial and in-frame only. The top ten hold about 1.6% of the sample, which has 150,000 to 200,000 clones, approximately 90% seen once. Sequencing was carried out using peripheral blood. These receptors all come from a woman in her 50s with acute or convalescent COVID-19.

The CDR3 DNA follows: TGTGCCAGCAGCCCACGGGGGGGCCCTGGAGAGACCCAGTACTTC. Its protein is CASSPRGGPGETQYF. The V gene is TRBV5-4, the J gene TRBJ2-5; 8 bases agree with TRBD2. The CDR3 contains 15 residues. The V segment lost 4 bases and the J segment 4 bases; nucleotides outside the gene matches: 9. Germline lookup yields CDR1 SGHNT and CDR2 YYREEE (reference sequence).

The chain is built from TRBV18 and TRBJ2-5, with 10 bases identical to TRBD2. Germline assignment: CDR1 KGHSH and CDR2 LQKENI. This CDR3 comprises 15 residues. The trim removed 0 bases at V and 5 bases at J, leaving 3 bases unmatched. The CDR3 DNA is TGTGCCAGCTCACCACCGGGACTAGCGTCGGAGACCCAGTACTTC. Translated: CASSPPGLASETQYF.

This sequence joins TRBV30 and TRBJ1-3; TRBD1 matches at 7 bases. The germline V gene has CDR1 GTSNPN and CDR2 SVGIG (reference sequence). CDR3 length equals 15 residues. V shed 3 bases, J shed 0 bases, and the junction held 5 bases outside the gene matches. CDR3 coding DNA: TGTGCCTGGAGGGTCACAGGGGCCTCTGGAAACACCATATATTTT. The encoded protein is CAWRVTGASGNTIYF.

This sequence joins TRBV4-1 and TRBJ1-2, with 9 bases matching TRBD1. This CDR3 spans 14 amino acids. V shed 5 bases, J shed 5 bases, and the junction held 6 bases outside the gene matches. Germline CDR1 reads MGHRA; CDR2 reads YSYEKL. DNA of the CDR3: TGCGCCAGCAGCACGGACAGGGGAGGGTATGGCTACACCTTC. Translating gives CASSTDRGGYGYTF.

To note about this clone: The sample has other DNA sequences that encode this CDR3 too. The chain is built from TRBV29-1 and TRBJ1-1; D gene uncertain. The germline V gene encodes CDR1 SQVTM and CDR2 ANQGSEA. V lost 4 bases and J 0 bases, leaving 3 bases between the germline ends. The CDR3 runs to 11 residues. The CDR3 loop is CSVVMNTEAFF. The DNA of the CDR3 is TGCAGCGTTGTAATGAACACTGAAGCTTTCTTT.

The chain couples TRBV4-2 to TRBJ2-3; D may be TRBD2 (6 bases). The CDR3 runs 14 residues. Trimming took 4 bases from V and 3 from J, leaving 11 bases between them. Germline loops: CDR1 LGHNA, CDR2 YNFKEQ. CDR3 amino acids: CASSLGLSTDTQYF. The DNA of the CDR3 is TGTGCCAGCAGCCTGGGACTTTCAACAGATACGCAGTATTTT.

This sequence joins TRBV28 and TRBJ1-1; TRBD1 matches at 9 bases. CDR1 is MDHEN and CDR2 is SYDVKM in the germline V gene. This CDR3 has 14 residues. J was trimmed by 5 bases and V by 7 bases; bases with no gene match: 8. CDR3 coding DNA: TGTGCCAGCAAACTACAGGGGGCGAGGACTGAAGCTTTCTTT. Encoded protein: CASKLQGARTEAFF. The full variable domain, rest sourced from reference TRBV28 and TRBJ1-1, is DVKVTQSSRYLVKRTGEKVFLECVQDMDHENMFWYRQDPGLGLRLIYFSYDVKMKEKGDIPEGYSVSREKKERFSLILESASTNQTSMYLCASKLQGARTEAFFGQGTRLTVV.

V gene TRBV2 combines with J gene TRBJ2-3, with a possible D match to TRBD2 (5 bases). The CDR3 covers 11 residues. The V and J ends lost 6 bases and 8 bases respectively, with 9 bases between them. CDR1 is SNHLY and CDR2 is FYNNEI in the germline V gene. The CDR3 DNA reads TGTGCCAGCAGGGAGGCGGGTACGCAGTATTTT. Translated: CASREAGTQYF. Using reference TRBV2 and TRBJ2-3 for the parts outside the CDR3, the full variable domain is EPEVTQTPSHQVTQMGQEVILRCVPISNHLYFYWYRQILGQKVEFLVSFYNNEISEKSEIFDDQFSVERPDGSNFTLKIRSTKLEDSAMYFCASREAGTQYFGPGTRLTVL.

This clone has a count of ten or more. The gene calls are TRBV19 and TRBJ1-5, with TRBD1 matching 11 bases. With 9 bases clipped from V and 6 bases from J, the junction kept 7 bases outside the gene matches. Germline CDR1 is LNHDA and CDR2 is SQIVND (reference sequence). The CDR3 runs 14 residues. In nucleotides, the CDR3 is TGTGCCAGCGCCGGGACAGGGGGTACTCAGCCCCAGCATTTT. As protein: CASAGTGGTQPQHF.

The table lists this clone with a few counts. V usage is TRBV2 and J usage is TRBJ1-1, with 7 nucleotides matching TRBD1. The CDR3 totals 14 residues. The V gene end was trimmed by 5 bases and the J gene end by 5 bases; junction bases not matched to a gene: 8. Germline CDR1 reads SNHLY; CDR2 reads FYNNEI. CDR3: CASSTMTGRTEAFF. CDR3 sequence (DNA): TGTGCCAGCAGTACTATGACAGGGCGGACTGAAGCTTTCTTT.

The chain carries TRBV12-5 and TRBJ1-5; TRBD1 aligns across 8 bases. The CDR3 has 13 amino acids. CDR1 and CDR2 from the germline V gene are LGHNT and FRNRAP. The V segment lost 6 bases and the J segment 5 bases; nucleotides outside the gene matches: 3. DNA of the CDR3: TGTGCTAGTGGCCAGGACAGGGATCAGCCCCAGCATTTT. The encoded protein is CASGQDRDQPQHF.

The chain employs TRBV27 and TRBJ2-2; weak D call: TRBD2 (6 bases). V was shortened by 3 bases and J by 0 bases, with 14 bases between the two germline ends. The CDR3 loop spans 17 amino acids. Germline lookup yields CDR1 MNHEY and CDR2 SMNVEV (reference sequence). CDR3 sequence (DNA): TGTGCCAGCAGTTTTTCCGGACTAACTGCGAACACCGGGGAGCTGTTTTTT. It codes for CASSFSGLTANTGELFF.

This sequence joins TRBV7-9 and TRBJ1-5; D gene ambiguous. This CDR3 has 15 residues. In germline, CDR1 is SEHNR, CDR2 FQNEAQ (reference sequence). V lost 2 bases to trimming and J lost 0 bases, with 8 bases between them. CDR3 in DNA: TGTGCCAGCAGCTTAAATACGGGTAGCAATCAGCCCCAGCATTTT. As protein: CASSLNTGSNQPQHF.

There are a few counts of this clone. This chain connects TRBV9 to TRBJ1-1; no definite D call. V was pared by 0 bases and J by 1 base, with 10 bases between. Germline V gene data show CDR1 as SGDLS and CDR2 as YYNGEE. The CDR3 spans 15 residues. Written as DNA, the CDR3 is TGTGCCAGCAGCGTAGGCTGGCGGGCGAACACTGAAGCTTTCTTT. Its protein is CASSVGWRANTEAFF.

The rearrangement uses TRBV18 and TRBJ2-6; unclear D gene. This CDR3 has 14 residues. Trimming cost V 3 bases and J 1 base, with 4 bases left between them. The germline V gene has CDR1 KGHSH and CDR2 LQKENI. CDR3 DNA sequence: TGTGCCAGCTCACCCGGTTCTGGGGCCAACGTCCTGACTTTC. It codes for CASSPGSGANVLTF.

J is TRBJ2-2 and V is TRBV6-2 or TRBV6-3; TRBD1 aligns across 7 bases. The CDR3 runs to 15 residues. Germline V gene lookup returns CDR1 MNHEY and CDR2 SVGEGT. J was trimmed by 2 bases and V by 5 bases; bases with no gene match: 5. This chain's CDR3 is CASSDRVPNTGELFF. CDR3 in DNA: TGTGCCAGCAGTGACAGGGTACCCAACACCGGGGAGCTGTTTTTT.

The gene calls are TRBV19 and TRBJ1-2, with D possibly TRBD1 on 5 matching bases. Trimming stripped 3 bases from V and 5 bases from J, with 19 bases between. Germline CDR1 is LNHDA and CDR2 is SQIVND (reference sequence). CDR3 length equals 16 residues. DNA of the CDR3: TGTGCCAGTAGTATTGGAGGGGAGGGCTCCTTTTATGGCTACACCTTC. Translation: CASSIGGEGSFYGYTF.

The gene calls are TRBV19 and TRBJ1-5; maybe TRBD1 (6 bases). Germline CDR1 reads LNHDA; CDR2 reads SQIVND (reference sequence). Trimming removed 2 bases from V and 4 bases from J, with 21 bases in between. This CDR3 contains 18 residues. This chain's CDR3 is CASSISGTYLKGNQPQHF. CDR3 in DNA: TGTGCCAGTAGTATATCCGGGACATACCTAAAGGGGAATCAGCCCCAGCATTTT.

V is TRBV18 and J is TRBJ2-3; D ambiguous. Deletions cut 3 bases from V and 4 bases from J, with 8 bases between. CDR1 and CDR2 (germline): KGHSH, LQKENI. The CDR3 consists of 13 residues. CDR3 residues: CASSPKLPDTQYF. The DNA of the CDR3 is TGTGCCAGCTCACCGAAACTACCAGATACGCAGTATTTT.

The DNA of the CDR3 is TGTGCCTGGAGTGCGGGACTAGCGGGAGGACAAGATACGCAGTATTTT. It translates to CAWSAGLAGGQDTQYF. The genes are TRBV30 and TRBJ2-3; 15 bases match TRBD2. From germline, CDR1 is GTSNPN and CDR2 SVGIG (reference sequence). V lost 1 base and J lost 5; bases outside the gene matches: 4. The CDR3 is made up of 16 amino acids.

The chain employs TRBV10-1 and TRBJ2-7; 8 positions match TRBD1. Germline CDR1 reads WNHNN; CDR2 reads SYGVQD (reference sequence). V was clipped by 10 bases and J by 6 bases; unmatched bases: 8. The CDR3 is 12 amino acids. This chain's CDR3 is CANRTGRSEQYF. The CDR3 DNA reads as TGCGCCAATCGGACAGGGAGGTCCGAGCAGTACTTC.

The chain carries TRBV30 and TRBJ1-5; tentatively, D is TRBD1 (5 bases). Germline V CDR1 and CDR2: GTSNPN, SVGIG (reference sequence). The CDR3 runs 14 residues. Trimming left V 3 bases short and J 4 bases short, with 13 bases between. CDR3 protein: CAWREGKGNQPQHF. The CDR3 region has the DNA TGTGCCTGGAGGGAAGGCAAGGGGAATCAGCCCCAGCATTTT.

The chain recombines TRBV6-2 or TRBV6-3 with TRBJ2-7, with D maybe TRBD2 (5 bases). V was clipped by 6 bases and J by 7 bases, with 25 bases between them. The length of the CDR3 is 16 residues. CDR1 is MNHEY, CDR2 SVGEGT, per germline. The CDR3 DNA sequence: TGTGCCAGCAGCCCCAAGAGGGCAGGCTTTGGTTGGGAGCAGTACTTC. Protein: CASSPKRAGFGWEQYF.

A few counts support this clone. The V and J genes are TRBV3-1 (or the pseudogene TRBV3-2) and TRBJ1-5; maybe TRBD1 (5 bases). The germline V gene has CDR1 LGHDT and CDR2 YNNKEL (reference sequence). The CDR3 runs to 15 residues. Between the trimmed V and J ends, which lost 4 bases and 0 bases, there was a span of 10 bases. CDR3 loop: CASSLGHYSNQPQHF. CDR3 sequence (DNA): TGTGCCAGCAGCCTCGGACATTATAGCAATCAGCCCCAGCATTTT.

This chain links TRBV9 with TRBJ1-1; tentatively, D is TRBD1 (5 bases). V gave up 4 bases and J gave up 2 bases, with 18 bases separating them. Germline V CDR1 and CDR2: SGDLS, YYNGEE. This CDR3 contains 16 residues. CDR3 nucleotides: TGTGCCAGCAGCCCCCGCGGGGGAGCGAGAAACACTGAAGCTTTCTTT. It specifies CASSPRGGARNTEAFF.

The chain couples TRBV29-1 to TRBJ2-3; TRBD2 matches at 7 bases. Per the germline V gene, CDR1 is SQVTM and CDR2 is ANQGSEA. The junction had 16 bases not matched to a gene; V was cut back by 7 bases and J by 3 bases. This CDR3 spans 16 amino acids. CDR3 sequence: CSALGGQGGFTDTQYF. The CDR3 bases are TGCAGCGCCCTGGGAGGGCAGGGAGGATTTACAGATACGCAGTATTTT.

This clone has a handful of counts. V and J are TRBV11-2 and TRBJ2-1; 11 bases fit TRBD2. With V trimmed by 2 bases and J by 9 bases, 6 bases remained unmatched. The CDR3 consists of 15 residues. CDR1 is SGHAT, CDR2 FQNNGV, per germline. CDR3: CASSLHSGRASEQFF. DNA for the CDR3: TGTGCCAGCAGCTTACATAGCGGGAGGGCCAGTGAGCAGTTCTTC.

V and J are TRBV24-1 and TRBJ1-1; D uncertain. V was clipped by 8 bases and J by 1 base, with 7 bases between them. Germline CDR1 is KGHDR and CDR2 is SFDVKD. This CDR3 is 12 amino acids long. CDR3 sequence: CATTPGNTEAFF. CDR3 DNA: TGTGCCACCACTCCCGGGAACACTGAAGCTTTCTTT.

The chain joins TRBV19 to TRBJ1-2; D might be TRBD1 (6 bases). This CDR3 is 15 amino acids long. In germline, CDR1 is LNHDA, CDR2 SQIVND (reference sequence). Between the trimmed V and J ends, which lost 2 bases and 8 bases, there was a span of 18 bases. CDR3 in amino acids: CASSIPHLVTGGYTF. Here the CDR3 DNA reads TGTGCCAGTAGTATACCCCACCTGGTGACAGGAGGCTACACCTTC.

The chain carries TRBV5-1 and TRBJ1-3; the D is unclear. V lost 4 bases to trimming and J lost 3 bases, with 17 bases between them. CDR3 size: 16 residues. Per the germline V gene, CDR1 is SGHRS and CDR2 is YFSETQ. The CDR3 loop reads CASSVSEEGGGNTIYF. As DNA, the CDR3 is TGCGCCAGCAGCGTCTCCGAAGAGGGAGGTGGAAACACCATATATTTT.

The rearrangement joins TRBV6-5 to TRBJ2-2, with a possible D match to TRBD1 (6 bases). Trimming removed 5 bases at V and 6 bases at J, with 13 bases between. This CDR3 has 14 amino acids. Germline values: CDR1 MNHEY, CDR2 SVGAGI. This CDR3 reads CASSTGLEAGELFF. The CDR3 DNA sequence: TGTGCCAGCAGTACAGGGTTAGAGGCCGGGGAGCTGTTTTTT.